These 3 T cell receptor beta chains were all obtained from the same sample, sequenced in a study of CDR3 diversity in severe acne. TCRdb reanalysed the PCR reads using MiXCR and keeps one entry per CDR3 protein. The sample has more than 70,000 distinct CDR3 sequences; roughly 49% are singletons. Sequences were obtained from blood. These receptors all come from a male donor with severe acne vulgaris.

This chain uses TRBV7-9 with TRBJ2-3; D is unclear. There are 14 residues in the CDR3. Between the trimmed V and J ends, which lost 5 bases and 2 bases, there was a span of 11 bases. Germline assignment: CDR1 SEHNR and CDR2 FQNEAQ (reference sequence). This CDR3 reads CASSRPGITDTQYF. Written as DNA, the CDR3 is TGTGCCAGCAGCCGGCCGGGCATCACAGATACGCAGTATTTT.

On this clonotype: This CDR3 is missing its conserved last phenylalanine or tryptophan, likely due to a read error. No DNA is shown, since the ends of the CDR3 on it are uncertain; the CDR3 is the one TCRdb lists. The rearrangement joins TRBV15 to TRBJ2-1; TRBD2 is taken as the D call from the table, unchecked against the DNA. Germline CDR1 LNHNV, CDR2 YYDKDF (reference sequence). The CDR3 numbers 22 amino acids, ends counted. The CDR3 protein is CATSRDLVADTHTSAEPTMSSC.

V is TRBV29-1 and J is TRBJ1-3; D gene unclear. The V end was cut by 1 base, the J end by 0 bases, with 13 bases between. Per the germline V gene, CDR1 is SQVTM and CDR2 is ANQGSEA. The CDR3 is 16 amino acids. The CDR3 sequence: CSVEARRSPSGNTIYF. The CDR3 bases are TGCAGCGTTGAAGCCAGGCGAAGCCCCTCTGGAAACACCATATATTTT.